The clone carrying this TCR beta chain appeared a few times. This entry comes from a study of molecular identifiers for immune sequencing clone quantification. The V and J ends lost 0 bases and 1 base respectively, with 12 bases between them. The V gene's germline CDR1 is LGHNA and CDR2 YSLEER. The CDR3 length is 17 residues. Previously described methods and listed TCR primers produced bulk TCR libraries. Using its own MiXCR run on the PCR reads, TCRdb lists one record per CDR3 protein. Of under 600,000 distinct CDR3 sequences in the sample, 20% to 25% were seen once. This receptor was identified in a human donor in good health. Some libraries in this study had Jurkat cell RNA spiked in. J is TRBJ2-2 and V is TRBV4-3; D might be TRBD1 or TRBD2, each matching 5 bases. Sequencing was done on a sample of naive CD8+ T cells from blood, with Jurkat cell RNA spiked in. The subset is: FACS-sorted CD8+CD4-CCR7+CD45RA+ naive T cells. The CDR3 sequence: CASSQDRGRMNTGELFF. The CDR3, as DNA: TGCGCCAGCAGCCAAGATCGGGGCAGAATGAACACCGGGGAGCTGTTTTTT.